Listed below are T cell receptor beta chains from one sample, sequenced in a study of PD-1 blockade in mismatch repair-deficient tumors. TCRdb keeps only in-frame clones here, not all; method: immunoSEQ multiplex PCR. This table holds under 95,000 clones, 70% to 90% found once. Sequences were derived from peripheral blood, sampled 44 weeks after starting pembrolizumab. These receptors all stem from an adult with mismatch repair-deficient cancer. Both conserved end residues are part of each CDR3. The D gene is left open where the match is weak. Not all rows give a size; the values are once, few, many and, for expanded clones, a class.

size | J | D | V | CDR3 | DNA
few | TRBJ1-4 | . | TRBV7-6 | CASSLARGDEKLFF | TGTGCCAGCAGCTTAGCGCGGGGGGATGAAAAACTGTTTTTT
. | TRBJ1-5 | . | TRBV7-2 | CASSSIGGQPQHF | TGTGCCAGCAGCTCTATTGGGGGTCAGCCCCAGCATTTT
. | TRBJ2-3 | TRBD1 | TRBV7-8 | CASSLRQGADTQYF | TGTGCCAGCAGCTTGCGACAGGGGGCAGATACGCAGTATTTT
. | TRBJ2-2 | . | TRBV6-4 | CASSDANTGELFF | TGTGCCAGCAGTGACGCGAACACCGGGGAGCTGTTTTTT
. | TRBJ1-1 | . | TRBV25-1 | CASSQGGTFF | TGTGCCAGCAGTCAAGGGGGAACTTTCTTT
. | TRBJ2-2 | TRBD2 | TRBV6-4 | CASSKLAGTPGELFF | TGTGCCAGCAGCAAACTAGCGGGGACCCCCGGGGAGCTGTTTTTT
. | TRBJ2-1 | TRBD2 | TRBV6-1 | CASRAGTSGYNEQFF | TGTGCCAGCAGAGCCGGGACTAGCGGTTACAATGAGCAGTTCTTC
. | TRBJ2-7 | TRBD2 | TRBV5-4 | CASSRTSGITHEQYF | TGTGCCAGCAGCCGGACTAGCGGGATTACCCACGAGCAGTACTTC
. | TRBJ2-1 | . | TRBV19 | CASSIAPVGEQFF | TGTGCCAGTAGTATTGCTCCCGTCGGTGAGCAGTTCTTC
few | TRBJ2-7 | TRBD2 | TRBV19 | CASNPSGRPGEQYF | TGTGCCAGTAACCCTAGCGGGAGACCGGGAGAGCAGTACTTC
. | TRBJ2-7 | . | TRBV11-1 | CASSLYFNDEQYF | TGTGCCAGCAGCTTATACTTTAACGACGAGCAGTACTTC
. | TRBJ2-2 | TRBD2 | TRBV4-1 | CASSQDGTSGRVYTGELFF | TGCGCCAGCAGCCAAGACGGGACTAGCGGGAGGGTGTACACCGGGGAGCTGTTTTTT
. | TRBJ2-2 | . | TRBV5-4 | CASSLELTNTGELFF | TGTGCCAGCAGCTTGGAGCTTACGAACACCGGGGAGCTGTTTTTT
. | TRBJ2-1 | . | TRBV30 | CACHGESGEINEQFF | TGTGCCTGCCACGGAGAAAGCGGAGAAATCAATGAGCAGTTCTTC
. | TRBJ2-2 | TRBD1 | TRBV29-1 | CSAVDRGATGELFF | TGCAGCGCAGTGGACAGGGGGGCCACCGGGGAGCTGTTTTTT
. | TRBJ1-3 | . | TRBV9 | CASSVDRAGGNTIYF | TGTGCCAGCAGCGTAGACAGAGCCGGAGGAAACACCATATATTTT
. | TRBJ2-7 | . | TRBV9 | CASSGRDRYEQYF | TGTGCCAGCAGCGGCCGGGACCGCTACGAGCAGTACTTC
. | TRBJ2-7 | . | TRBV5-6 | CASSSGGRSEQYF | TGTGCCAGCAGCTCCGGGGGACGGAGCGAGCAGTACTTC
. | TRBJ2-5 | . | TRBV18 | CASSPMGGQETQYF | TGTGCCAGCTCTCCGATGGGCGGCCAAGAGACCCAGTACTTC
once | TRBJ1-5 | . | TRBV7-8 | CASSSLGYSNQPQHF | TGTGCCAGCAGCTCCCTAGGCTATAGCAATCAGCCCCAGCATTTT
once | TRBJ2-2 | TRBD2 | TRBV19 | CASSASLAGAGELFF | TGTGCCAGTAGTGCCTCGCTAGCGGGAGCCGGGGAGCTGTTTTTT
. | TRBJ2-3 | TRBD2 | TRBV11-3 | CASSSRDWASGFEVDTQYF | TGTGCCAGCAGCTCCCGGGATTGGGCTAGCGGGTTTGAGGTAGATACGCAGTATTTT
. | TRBJ2-4 | . | TRBV11-2 | CASSLDASLAKNIQYF | TGTGCCAGCAGCTTAGATGCATCTTTAGCCAAAAACATTCAGTACTTC
few | TRBJ1-2 | . | TRBV19 | CASSPMMTGGYGYTF | TGTGCCAGTAGTCCAATGATGACAGGCGGCTATGGCTACACCTTC
. | TRBJ1-2 | . | TRBV7-2 | CASSSSGDGLGGYTF | TGTGCCAGCAGCTCGTCCGGGGATGGGTTAGGTGGCTACACCTTC
. | TRBJ2-2 | TRBD1 | TRBV2 | CASSDFDRGAGELFF | TGTGCCAGCAGTGACTTTGACAGGGGAGCCGGGGAGCTGTTTTTT
many | TRBJ2-1 | . | TRBV19 | CASSIQSRYNEQFF | TGTGCCAGTAGTATCCAAAGCCGGTACAATGAGCAGTTCTTC
. | TRBJ2-1 | . | TRBV19 | CASSAYSYNEQFF | TGTGCCAGTAGTGCCTACTCTTACAATGAGCAGTTCTTC
. | TRBJ2-7 | TRBD1 | TRBV5-1 | CASSFGDREQYF | TGCGCCAGCAGCTTTGGGGACAGGGAGCAGTACTTC
. | TRBJ2-7 | TRBD1 | TRBV7-2 | CASSGRQGAYEQYF | TGTGCCAGCAGCGGACGACAGGGGGCCTACGAGCAGTACTTC
. | TRBJ2-5 | . | TRBV7-9 | CAGRSSYQETQYF | TGTGCCGGAAGGTCATCGTACCAAGAGACCCAGTACTTC
. | TRBJ2-1 | . | TRBV4-1 | CASSQDPYNEQFF | TGCGCCAGCAGCCAAGACCCATACAATGAGCAGTTCTTC
. | TRBJ2-5 | TRBD2 | TRBV28 | CASSSSGSFQETQYF | TGTGCCAGCAGTTCTAGCGGGAGCTTCCAAGAGACCCAGTACTTC
. | TRBJ2-7 | TRBD2 | TRBV12-5 | CASGLVRELAGGWNYEQYF | TGTGCTAGTGGTTTGGTAAGGGAGCTAGCGGGAGGTTGGAACTACGAGCAGTACTTC
. | TRBJ1-4 | . | TRBV6-5 | CASSTLAEGEKLFF | TGTGCCAGCAGCACTCTGGCCGAGGGTGAAAAACTGTTTTTT
once | TRBJ2-1 | . | TRBV4-1 | CASSQDRYSEADEQFF | TGCGCCAGCAGCCAAGATCGCTACTCCGAGGCGGATGAGCAGTTCTTC